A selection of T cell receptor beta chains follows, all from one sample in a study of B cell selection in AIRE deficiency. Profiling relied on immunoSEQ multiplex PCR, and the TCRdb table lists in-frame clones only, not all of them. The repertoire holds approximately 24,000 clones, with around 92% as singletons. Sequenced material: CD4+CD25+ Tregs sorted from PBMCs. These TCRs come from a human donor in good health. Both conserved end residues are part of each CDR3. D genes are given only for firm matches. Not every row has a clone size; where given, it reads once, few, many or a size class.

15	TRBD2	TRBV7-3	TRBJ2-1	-	CASSLRVAGHNEQFF	TGTGCCAGCAGCTTACGAGTAGCGGGGCACAATGAGCAGTTCTTC
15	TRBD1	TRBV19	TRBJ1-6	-	CASSISGQHNSPLHF	TGTGCCAGTAGTATTTCGGGACAGCATAATTCACCCCTCCACTTT
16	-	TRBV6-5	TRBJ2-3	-	CASSYSSKGSTDTQYF	TGTGCCAGCAGTTACTCGAGTAAGGGGTCCACAGATACGCAGTATTTT
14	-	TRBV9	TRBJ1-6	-	CASSVGRNNSPLHF	TGTGCCAGCAGCGTAGGCAGGAATAATTCACCCCTCCACTTT
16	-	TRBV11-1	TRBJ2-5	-	CASSLAQIGVGETQYF	TGTGCCAGCAGCTTAGCGCAAATTGGGGTCGGGGAGACCCAGTACTTC
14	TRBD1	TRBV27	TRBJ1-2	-	CASSADRVDYGYTF	TGTGCCAGCAGTGCGGACAGGGTTGACTATGGCTACACCTTC
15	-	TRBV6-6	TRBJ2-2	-	CASSSGRRVTGELFF	TGTGCCAGCTCCTCGGGCAGGAGGGTCACCGGGGAGCTGTTTTTT
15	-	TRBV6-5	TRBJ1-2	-	CASRRGGTDLDGYTF	TGTGCCAGCAGGCGCGGCGGGACTGACCTGGACGGCTACACCTTC
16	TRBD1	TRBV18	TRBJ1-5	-	CASSLSPGTGAQPQHF	TGTGCCAGCTCACTGAGCCCCGGGACAGGGGCTCAGCCCCAGCATTTT
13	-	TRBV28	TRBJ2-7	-	CASQGSLAYEQYF	TGTGCCAGCCAGGGGTCCCTTGCCTACGAGCAGTACTTC
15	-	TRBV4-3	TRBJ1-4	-	CASSHDWGSGEKLFF	TGCGCCAGCAGCCACGATTGGGGTAGTGGCGAAAAACTGTTTTTT
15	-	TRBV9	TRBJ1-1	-	CASSGTGLVDTEAFF	TGTGCCAGCAGCGGCACGGGGTTAGTGGACACTGAAGCTTTCTTT
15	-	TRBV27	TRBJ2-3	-	CASSSRTAYTDTQYF	TGTGCCAGCAGTTCCCGGACAGCATACACAGATACGCAGTATTTT
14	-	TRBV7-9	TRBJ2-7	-	CASSSRTPNYEQYF	TGTGCCAGCAGCTCCAGGACGCCCAACTACGAGCAGTACTTC
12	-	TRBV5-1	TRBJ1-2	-	CATRTEGYGYTF	TGCGCTACCCGGACCGAGGGCTATGGCTACACCTTC
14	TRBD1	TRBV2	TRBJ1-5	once	CASSSDRRNQPQHF	TGTGCCAGCAGTTCGGACAGGCGAAATCAGCCCCAGCATTTT
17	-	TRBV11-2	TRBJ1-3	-	CASSLVSRKSSGNTIYF	TGTGCCAGCAGCTTGGTAAGCCGGAAGAGCTCTGGAAACACCATATATTTT
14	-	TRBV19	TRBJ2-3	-	CASREGGKGDTQYF	TGTGCCAGTAGGGAGGGGGGCAAGGGAGATACGCAGTATTTT
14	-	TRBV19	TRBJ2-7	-	CASSPRLDSYEQYF	TGTGCCAGTAGTCCCCGACTAGATTCCTACGAGCAGTACTTC
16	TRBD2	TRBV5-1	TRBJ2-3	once	CASSLARGGAPDTQYF	TGCGCCAGCAGCTTGGCTCGCGGGGGGGCCCCAGATACGCAGTATTTT
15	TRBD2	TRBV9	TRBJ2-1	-	CASSVGAGGHNEQFF	TGTGCCAGCAGCGTAGGGGCGGGGGGCCACAATGAGCAGTTCTTC
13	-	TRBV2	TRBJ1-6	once	CASKNKRNSPLHF	TGTGCCAGCAAGAACAAACGGAATTCACCCCTCCACTTT
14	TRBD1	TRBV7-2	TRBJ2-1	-	CASSFRDRGNEQFF	TGTGCCAGCAGCTTTAGGGACAGGGGCAATGAGCAGTTCTTC
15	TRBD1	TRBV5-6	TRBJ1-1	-	CASSLMGQGGPEAFF	TGTGCCAGCAGCCTTATGGGACAGGGGGGGCCGGAAGCTTTCTTT
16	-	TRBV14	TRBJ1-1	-	CASSSDSTTMNTEAFF	TGTGCCAGCAGCTCGGACAGTACCACCATGAACACTGAAGCTTTCTTT
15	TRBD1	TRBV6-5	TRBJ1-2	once	CASTPLQGANYGYTF	TGTGCCAGCACCCCTCTACAGGGGGCCAACTATGGCTACACCTTC
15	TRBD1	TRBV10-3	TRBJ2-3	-	CAISEPTGGIDTQYF	TGTGCCATCAGTGAGCCGACAGGGGGAATAGATACGCAGTATTTT
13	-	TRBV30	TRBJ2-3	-	CAWSVRGADTQYF	TGTGCCTGGAGTGTACGGGGAGCAGATACGCAGTATTTT
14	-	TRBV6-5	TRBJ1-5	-	CASSERYSNQPQHF	TGTGCCAGCAGTGAAAGGTATAGCAATCAGCCCCAGCATTTT
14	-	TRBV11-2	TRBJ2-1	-	CASSLDPGLVLQFF	TGTGCCAGCAGCTTAGATCCGGGACTTGTTTTACAGTTCTTC
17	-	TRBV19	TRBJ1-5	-	CASSPTGTFGSNQPQHF	TGTGCCAGTAGTCCGACGGGGACCTTTGGGAGCAATCAGCCCCAGCATTTT
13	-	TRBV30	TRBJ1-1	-	CAWSDSKGIEAFF	TGTGCCTGGAGTGACTCGAAGGGGATTGAAGCTTTCTTT
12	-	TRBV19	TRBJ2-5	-	CASSIGQETQYF	TGTGCCAGTAGTATAGGCCAAGAGACCCAGTACTTC
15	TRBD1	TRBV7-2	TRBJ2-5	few	CASSLGQGRQETQYF	TGTGCCAGCAGCTTAGGACAGGGGCGCCAAGAGACCCAGTACTTC
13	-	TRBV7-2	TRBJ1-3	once	CASSRTAGNTIYF	TGTGCCAGCAGCCGGACAGCTGGAAACACCATATATTTT
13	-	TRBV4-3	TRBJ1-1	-	CASSATQNTEAFF	TGCGCCAGCAGCGCGACTCAGAACACTGAAGCTTTCTTT